This T cell receptor beta chain was obtained from a study of blood T cell repertoires in COVID-19 (dated by TCRdb to 2020 to 2022). Notes on the research overall: Collaborator samples came from the United States, Italy and Spain and covered acute and convalescent phases of COVID-19. The material from the prospective study consisted of cDNA or gDNA derived from T cells, B-cell-depleted T cells, or PBMCs. A freely available public database, intended as a resource for researchers studying the immune response to SARS-CoV-2, is where the repertoires were released. Where HLA class I and class II types were available, the types were taken from metadata supplied by the sample provider, not from assay-based typing. Sample metadata almost always included a de-identified subject ID, COVID-19 status, age in years and sex. The samples were drawn from the first 160 participants of the ongoing ImmuneRACE study and from 950 to 1,500 subjects provided by 6 global collaborators. The dataset comprised deeply sampled blood TCRbeta repertoires from subjects exposed to, actively infected with, or recovered from COVID-19. What the work shows at the level of the full study, not this receptor alone: Clinical and demographic metadata were provided uncurated, with the amount varying by source and participant.

The germline V and J ends show losses of 6 bases and 8 bases respectively, and no gene match explains 11 bases of the junction. The CDR3 runs 14 amino acids, cysteine and phenylalanine included. Only the CDR3 part of the read is kept: 42 bases, read in frame from the first base. The germline V gene yields SGHTA for CDR1 and FQGNSA for CDR2. As for this clone: Its antigen is unknown. Within one base of it there is no much larger clone, and no base qualities were kept.

One collaborating source in Seattle enrolled patients during active infection and followed them longitudinally through the course of disease. The collaborating institutions used their own protocols to collect whole blood in K2EDTA tubes. For TCRbeta analysis, collaborators shipped samples in one of three forms: frozen whole blood, isolated PBMCs, or DNA extracted from either of those sample types. The immunoSEQ Assay, a bias-controlled multiplex PCR, was used to amplify TCRbeta CDR3 regions from genomic DNA. In the paper's pipeline: The number of nucleated cells in each sample was estimated from the amplification of reference gene primers within the assay. To quantify the absolute abundance of each unique TCRbeta CDR3 rearrangement, sequence reads were collapsed and filtered. For each sample, productive Simpson clonality was calculated as the square root of Simpson's diversity index across productive rearrangements. TCRdb obtained this table from immuneACCESS and retained in-frame rearrangements with V and J assigned. These tables miss some clones; where compared with another copy, unresolved V genes account for less than half of the shortfall, and the remainder is unexplained. The V and J calls and clone size are taken from that table; D and trimming were inferred from the DNA. The sample table lists about 190,000 clones, just under 90% of them with a count of one. The ten largest make up roughly an eighth of the sample.

Recombination connected TRBV7-2 to TRBJ1-2, with 8 bases in between that match TRBD1. Sequences were obtained from peripheral blood. The TCR sequence derives from a woman between 65 and 79 years old with COVID-19, enrolled during active disease. The DNA sequence is as follows: TGTGCCAGCAGGGGATGGACAGGGCGGGAAGGCTACACCTTC. Its product reads: CASRGWTGREGYTF.